The rows below give T cell receptor beta chains drawn from one sample of a study of blood T cells in healthy people across ages. TCRdb re-derived calls from the 5' RACE reads in MiXCR, one entry per CDR3 protein. This sample has around 650,000 distinct CDR3 sequences; about 34% occur once, and the top ten carry 15%. Sequenced sample: blood. These receptors came from a woman older than 75 in good health. The CDR3 runs from the conserved cysteine through the conserved F or W. A D gene is named only where the DNA matches it firmly. Part of the rows lack a size; the others show once, few, many or a class for expanded clones.

size	D	V	J	CDR3	DNA
.	.	TRBV7-2	TRBJ1-1	CASSLQVGSTEAFF	TGTGCCAGCAGCTTACAGGTGGGAAGCACTGAAGCTTTCTTT
.	.	TRBV29-1	TRBJ1-1	CSAGDGSMNTEAFF	TGCAGCGCCGGGGACGGAAGCATGAACACTGAAGCTTTCTTT
many	TRBD2	TRBV30	TRBJ2-4	CAWRGLGNIQYF	TGTGCCTGGAGGGGACTAGGGAACATTCAGTACTTC
.	TRBD2	TRBV7-3	TRBJ2-3	CASSSRGISGGAVDTQYF	TGTGCCAGCAGCTCAAGGGGCATTAGCGGGGGGGCCGTAGATACGCAGTATTTT
.	.	TRBV20-1	TRBJ2-2	CSAPFGARGTGELFF	TGCAGTGCCCCATTCGGGGCGCGGGGCACCGGGGAGCTGTTTTTT
.	.	TRBV3-1	TRBJ2-3	CASSRAGQGTDTQYF	TGTGCCAGCAGCCGGGCAGGGCAAGGCACAGATACGCAGTATTTT
many	TRBD1	TRBV20-1	TRBJ1-2	CSAEGQALSGYTF	TGCAGTGCTGAGGGACAGGCCCTAAGTGGCTACACCTTC
many	TRBD2	TRBV7-2	TRBJ2-7	CASSVTSGGGYEQYF	TGTGCCAGCAGCGTAACTAGCGGGGGAGGCTACGAGCAGTACTTC
few	.	TRBV30	TRBJ2-5	CALERQTPPYF	TGTGCTCTGGAGCGGCAGACCCCCCCGTACTTC
.	.	TRBV30	TRBJ2-7	CAWSRTENEQYF	TGTGCCTGGAGTCGGACAGAGAATGAGCAGTACTTC
many	.	TRBV7-2	TRBJ2-5	CASSLEFTVSREAQYF	TGTGCCAGCAGCTTAGAGTTCACGGTGTCAAGAGAGGCCCAGTACTTC
many	TRBD1	TRBV6-1	TRBJ2-1	CASREGQGRGNEQFF	TGTGCCAGCAGGGAGGGACAGGGCCGGGGCAATGAGCAGTTCTTC
many	.	TRBV20-1	TRBJ2-7	CSAPPLTRLSSYEQYF	TGCAGTGCTCCTCCCCTAACCCGACTCAGCTCCTACGAGCAGTACTTC
many	TRBD1	TRBV6-1	TRBJ2-4	CASSGTGGEPKNIQYF	TGTGCCAGCAGTGGGACAGGGGGCGAACCCAAAAACATTCAGTACTTC
many	.	TRBV24-1	TRBJ2-1	CATSKGDGVLDEQFF	TGTGCCACCAGTAAAGGGGACGGGGTTTTGGATGAGCAGTTCTTC
.	.	TRBV28	TRBJ1-4	CASSLYGVGTNEKLFF	TGTGCCAGCAGTTTATATGGGGTCGGAACTAATGAAAAACTGTTTTTT
.	TRBD1	TRBV6-1	TRBJ2-5	CASSGGGLGHQETQYF	TGTGCCAGCAGTGGAGGGGGCCTCGGGCACCAAGAGACCCAGTACTTC
many	TRBD1	TRBV7-3	TRBJ1-2	CASSPGTGGHYGYTF	TGTGCCAGCAGCCCAGGGACAGGGGGCCACTATGGCTACACCTTC
.	.	TRBV2	TRBJ2-1	CACRVGPRSYNEQFF	TGTGCCTGCAGGGTGGGACCACGGTCCTACAATGAGCAGTTCTTC
many	.	TRBV11-2	TRBJ2-7	CASSSLGGQAVDYEQYF	TGTGCCAGCAGCTCTCTAGGAGGGCAAGCGGTGGACTACGAGCAGTACTTC
.	TRBD2	TRBV12-5	TRBJ2-3	CASGSGRLAGGDTQYF	TGTGCTAGTGGTTCGGGGCGCCTAGCGGGGGGAGATACGCAGTATTTT
many	.	TRBV24-1	TRBJ2-3	CATSDLRRDTDTQYF	TGTGCCACCAGTGATCTGAGGCGGGACACAGATACGCAGTATTTT
few	TRBD1	TRBV24-1	TRBJ2-2	CATKRQGNTGELFF	TGTGCCACCAAGAGACAGGGTAACACCGGGGAGCTGTTTTTT
many	.	TRBV11-3	TRBJ2-7	CASSLDNREQYF	TGTGCCAGCAGCTTAGATAACCGCGAGCAGTACTTC
.	.	TRBV5-1	TRBJ1-2	CASSLLVGPSYGYTF	TGCGCCAGCAGCTTGCTCGTCGGGCCCTCCTATGGCTACACCTTC
many	.	TRBV11-3	TRBJ2-1	CASSLGPSDEQFF	TGTGCCAGCAGCTTAGGACCATCGGATGAGCAGTTCTTC
many	.	TRBV27	TRBJ1-2	CASSSLDLRGYTF	TGTGCCAGCAGTTCCCTGGACCTCCGTGGCTACACCTTC